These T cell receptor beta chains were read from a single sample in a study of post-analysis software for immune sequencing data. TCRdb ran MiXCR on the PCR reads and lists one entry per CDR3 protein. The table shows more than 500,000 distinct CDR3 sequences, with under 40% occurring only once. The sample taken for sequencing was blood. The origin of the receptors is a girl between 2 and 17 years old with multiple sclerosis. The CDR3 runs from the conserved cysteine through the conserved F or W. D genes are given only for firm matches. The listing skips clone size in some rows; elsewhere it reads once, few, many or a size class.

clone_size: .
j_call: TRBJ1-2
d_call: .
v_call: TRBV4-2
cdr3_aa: CASSQDPRDYGYTF
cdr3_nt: TGTGCCAGCAGCCAAGATCCCAGGGACTATGGCTACACCTTC

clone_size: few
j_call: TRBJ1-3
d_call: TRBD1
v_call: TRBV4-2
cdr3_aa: CASSRAAGTGRSGNTIYF
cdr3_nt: TGTGCCAGCAGCCGAGCCGCCGGGACAGGTCGCTCTGGAAACACCATATATTTT

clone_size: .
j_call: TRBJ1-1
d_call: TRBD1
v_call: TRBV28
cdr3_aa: CASRRDRESAEAFF
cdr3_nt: TGTGCCAGCAGAAGGGACAGGGAATCCGCTGAAGCTTTCTTT

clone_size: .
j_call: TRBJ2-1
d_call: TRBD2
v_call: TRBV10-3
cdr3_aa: CAIKETSPSNEQFF
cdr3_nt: TGTGCCATCAAGGAGACTAGCCCCTCGAATGAGCAGTTCTTC

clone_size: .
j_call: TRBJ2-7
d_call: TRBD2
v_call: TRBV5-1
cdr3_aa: CASSRGLAGAYEQYF
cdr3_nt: TGCGCCAGCAGCCGTGGACTAGCGGGGGCCTACGAGCAGTACTTC

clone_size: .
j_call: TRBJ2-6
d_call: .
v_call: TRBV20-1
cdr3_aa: CSAYGSPSGANVRTF
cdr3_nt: TGCAGTGCTTACGGGTCTCCCTCTGGGGCCAACGTCCGGACTTTC

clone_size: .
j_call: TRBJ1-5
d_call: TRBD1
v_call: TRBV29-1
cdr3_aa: CSVAVGQGNNQPQHF
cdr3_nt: TGCAGCGTTGCAGTGGGACAGGGGAACAATCAGCCCCAGCATTTT

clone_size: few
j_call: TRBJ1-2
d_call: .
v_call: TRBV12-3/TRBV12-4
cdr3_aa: CASSSQGREFYGYTF
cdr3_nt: TGTGCCAGCAGTTCCCAGGGCAGGGAGTTCTATGGCTACACCTTC

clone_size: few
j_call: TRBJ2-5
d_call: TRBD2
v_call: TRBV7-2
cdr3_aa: CASSLVISGQETQYF
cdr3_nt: TGTGCCAGCAGCTTAGTGATTAGCGGGCAAGAGACCCAGTACTTC

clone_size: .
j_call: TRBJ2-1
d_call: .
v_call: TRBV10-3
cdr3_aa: CAISDRRDVDNEQFF
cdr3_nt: TGTGCCATCAGTGACCGGCGTGATGTAGACAATGAGCAGTTCTTC

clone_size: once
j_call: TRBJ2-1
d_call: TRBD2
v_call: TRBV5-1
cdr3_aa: CASSAGLAGGTPYEQFF
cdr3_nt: TGCGCCAGCAGCGCCGGACTAGCGGGGGGCACCCCCTACGAGCAGTTCTTC

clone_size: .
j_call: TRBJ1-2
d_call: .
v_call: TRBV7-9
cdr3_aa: CASSLTQGFYGYTF
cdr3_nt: TGTGCCAGCAGCCTCACGCAGGGCTTTTATGGCTACACCTTC

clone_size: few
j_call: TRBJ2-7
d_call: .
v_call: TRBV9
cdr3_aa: CASSVEGSVGYEQYF
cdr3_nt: TGTGCCAGCAGCGTAGAAGGTTCTGTGGGGTACGAGCAGTACTTC

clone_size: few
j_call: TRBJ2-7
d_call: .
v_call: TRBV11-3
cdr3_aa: CASSLVGQGYEQYF
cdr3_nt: TGTGCCAGCAGCTTAGTCGGGCAGGGCTACGAGCAGTACTTC

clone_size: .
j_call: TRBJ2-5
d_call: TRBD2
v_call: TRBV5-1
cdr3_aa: CASSTYSGTQETQYF
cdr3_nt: TGCGCCAGCAGCACCTATAGCGGGACCCAAGAGACCCAGTACTTC

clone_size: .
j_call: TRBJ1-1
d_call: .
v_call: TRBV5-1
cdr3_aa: CASSRKQGTEAFF
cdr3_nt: TGCGCCAGCAGCCGAAAACAGGGCACTGAAGCTTTCTTT

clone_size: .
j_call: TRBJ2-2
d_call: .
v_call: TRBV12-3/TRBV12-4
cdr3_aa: CASSPYTYTGELFF
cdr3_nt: TGTGCCAGCAGTCCATACACCTACACCGGGGAGTTGTTTTTT

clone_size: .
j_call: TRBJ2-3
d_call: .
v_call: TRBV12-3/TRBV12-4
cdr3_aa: CASSTDSTDTQYF
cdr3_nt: TGTGCCAGCAGCACCGACAGTACAGATACGCAGTATTTT

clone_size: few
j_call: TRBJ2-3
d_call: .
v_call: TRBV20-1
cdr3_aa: CSADEYGISTDTQYF
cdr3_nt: TGCAGTGCGGACGAATATGGGATTTCCACAGATACGCAGTATTTT

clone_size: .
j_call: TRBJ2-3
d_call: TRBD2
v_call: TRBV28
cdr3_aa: CASSPSGSMWDTQYF
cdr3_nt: TGTGCCAGCAGTCCTAGCGGGAGTATGTGGGATACGCAGTATTTT

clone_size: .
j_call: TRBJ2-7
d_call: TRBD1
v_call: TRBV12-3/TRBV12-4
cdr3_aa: CASSPGTGLFHEQYF
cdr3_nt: TGTGCCAGCAGCCCCGGGACAGGGTTATTCCACGAGCAGTACTTC

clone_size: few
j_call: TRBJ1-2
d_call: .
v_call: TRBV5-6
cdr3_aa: CASSPAGVVYGYTF
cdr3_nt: TGTGCCAGCAGCCCGGCGGGGGTCGTTTATGGCTACACCTTC

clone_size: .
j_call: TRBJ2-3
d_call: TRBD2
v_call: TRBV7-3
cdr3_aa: CASSQIGLAGSTDTQYF
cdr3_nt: TGTGCCAGCAGCCAAATAGGACTAGCGGGGAGCACAGATACGCAGTATTTT

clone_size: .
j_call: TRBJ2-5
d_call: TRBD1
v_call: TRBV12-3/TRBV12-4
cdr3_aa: CASTLTGTAVETQYF
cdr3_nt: TGTGCCAGCACCCTAACCGGGACAGCAGTAGAGACCCAGTACTTC

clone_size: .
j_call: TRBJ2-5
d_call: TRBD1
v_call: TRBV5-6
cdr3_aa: CASSQPGGRMETQYF
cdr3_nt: TGTGCCAGCAGCCAGCCAGGGGGCCGGATGGAGACCCAGTACTTC

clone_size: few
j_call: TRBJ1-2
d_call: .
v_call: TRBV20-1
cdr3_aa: CSASAEVRQDGYTF
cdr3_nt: TGCAGTGCTAGCGCTGAAGTAAGGCAGGATGGCTACACCTTC

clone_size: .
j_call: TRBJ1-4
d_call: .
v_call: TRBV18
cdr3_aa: CASSPPKFWGNEKLFF
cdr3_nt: TGTGCCAGCTCACCTCCAAAGTTTTGGGGGAATGAAAAACTGTTTTTT

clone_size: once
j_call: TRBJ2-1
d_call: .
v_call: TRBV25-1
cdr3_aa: CASRGFRGPEQFF
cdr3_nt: TGTGCCAGCAGGGGATTCCGGGGGCCTGAGCAGTTCTTC

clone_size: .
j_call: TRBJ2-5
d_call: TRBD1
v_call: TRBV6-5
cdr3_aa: CASSRGQGQTQYF
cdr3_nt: TGTGCCAGCAGTCGCGGACAGGGCCAGACCCAGTACTTC

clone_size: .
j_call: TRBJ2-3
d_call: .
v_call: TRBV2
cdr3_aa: CASSVGVLSTDTQYF
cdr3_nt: TGTGCCAGCAGTGTTGGAGTTCTTAGCACAGATACGCAGTATTTT

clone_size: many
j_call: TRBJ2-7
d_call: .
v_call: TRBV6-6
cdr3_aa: CASSSRGSDEQYF
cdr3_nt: TGTGCCAGCAGTTCTCGGGGGAGCGACGAGCAGTACTTC

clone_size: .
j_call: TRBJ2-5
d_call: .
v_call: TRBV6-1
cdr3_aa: CASSEAPYGTQYF
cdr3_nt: TGTGCCAGCAGTGAAGCCCCCTATGGGACCCAGTACTTC

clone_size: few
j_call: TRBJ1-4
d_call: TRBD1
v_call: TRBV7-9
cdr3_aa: CASSLEQGASYEKLFF
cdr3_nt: TGTGCCAGCAGCCTTGAACAGGGGGCTTCGTATGAAAAACTGTTTTTT

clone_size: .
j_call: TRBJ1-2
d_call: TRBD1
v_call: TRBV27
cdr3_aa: CASRLSDRGNGYTF
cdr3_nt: TGTGCCAGCAGGTTATCGGACAGGGGAAACGGCTACACCTTC

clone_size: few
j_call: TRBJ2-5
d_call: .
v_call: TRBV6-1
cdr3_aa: CASSGRGGETQYF
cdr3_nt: TGTGCCAGCAGTGGGAGGGGGGGCGAGACCCAGTACTTC